The T cell receptor beta chain under discussion was sequenced for a study of tumor and adjacent non-tumor tissue in lung cancer. Study-wide points: Normal lung showed higher cumulative top 100 clone frequency than tumor.

No cell sorting was done before RNA was extracted from the tissue. More than 3 cm separated this lung sample from the edge of the tumor. About this clonotype itself: Antigen specificity is unknown.

The library came from three nested PCR rounds adapted from ARM-PCR protocols. TCRdb ran MiXCR on the multiplex PCR reads and lists one entry per CDR3 protein. The sample carries about 110,000 distinct CDR3 sequences, over 55% recorded once. The sequence was obtained from a man aged 55 to 70 with non-small cell lung cancer. Material: distant non-tumor lung tissue.

This chain's CDR3 is CASSRDREYGEYF. The DNA for the CDR3 is TGTGCCAGCAGCCGGGACAGGGAGTACGGGGAGTACTTC. The genes are TRBV4-2 and TRBJ2-7; TRBD1 matches at 9 bases. With 4 bases clipped from V and 11 bases from J, the junction kept 9 bases outside the gene matches. CDR3 length: 13 amino acids. Looked up from germline, CDR1 is LGHNA and CDR2 is YNFKEQ.